This T cell receptor beta chain emerged from a study of regulatory T cells in long-lasting Graves disease. Both iRepertoire HTBI primers and Arm-PCR of CDR3 regions were used to build the TCR beta libraries. TCRdb analysed the multiplex PCR reads with MiXCR anew, one entry per CDR3 protein. Among 700,000 or so distinct CDR3 sequences listed, about 30% were seen once. Time point in this sample: persistent/refractory GD, antithyroid drugs over 5 years with positive TRAb. Making the TCR library involved RNA that had been extracted from PBMCs. A volume of about 9.9 milliliters of peripheral blood was collected in EDTA tubes. Germline-derived CDR1 and CDR2 are KGHDR and SFDVKD. V shed 7 bases, J shed 1 base, and the junction held 4 bases outside the gene matches. The CDR3 spans 14 residues.

This chain connects TRBV24-1 to TRBJ1-1; 8 positions match TRBD1. The TCR sequence derives from a female donor with Graves disease. This material consisted of peripheral blood mononuclear cells (PBMCs), taken when the disease was refractory, from a patient treated with antithyroid drugs. CDR3 DNA: TGTGCCACCAGATCGACAGGGGAGAACACTGAAGCTTTCTTT. This sequence encodes CATRSTGENTEAFF.